The 4 T cell receptor beta chains listed next were all sequenced from one sample in a study of a mutant IDH1 vaccine in newly diagnosed glioma. No antigen has been assigned to these receptors. Method: immunoSEQ multiplex PCR; TCRdb's copy keeps in-frame clones and lacks some. The data show some 60,000 clones, under 90% seen once. Time point here: week 11, during vaccination. A single vaccine dose contained 300 ug of mutant IDH1 20-mer peptide, and topical imiquimod was used with it. The sample in question was PBMCs, obtained from a glioma patient whose treatment included an IDH1 peptide vaccine. Source of these receptors: a man aged 30-40 years with glioma.

This clone was detected once. V and J are TRBV6-6 and TRBJ1-3, with a weak D call TRBD1 (6 bases). The CDR3 contains 15 residues. Germline V gene data show CDR1 as MNHNY and CDR2 as SVGAGI (reference sequence). V was trimmed by 6 bases and J by 0 bases, leaving 12 bases between them. The CDR3: CASRQGFLSGNTIYF. CDR3 coding DNA: TGTGCCAGCAGACAGGGTTTCCTCTCTGGAAACACCATATATTTT.

This chain uses TRBV6-5 with TRBJ2-3, with 9 bases fitting TRBD1. This CDR3 region has 15 residues. V shed 6 bases, J shed 4 bases, and the junction held 8 bases outside the gene matches. Germline V gene sequence: CDR1 MNHEY, CDR2 SVGAGI. The CDR3 loop reads CASSPGTGRSDTQYF. The CDR3, as DNA: TGTGCCAGCAGCCCCGGGACAGGGAGGTCAGATACGCAGTATTTT.

On this clone: The sample has other DNA sequences that encode this CDR3 too. The genes are TRBV30 and TRBJ1-3; D not certain. The CDR3 has 13 amino acids. Germline values: CDR1 GTSNPN, CDR2 SVGIG (reference sequence). V dropped 5 bases and J dropped 1 base, with 9 bases sitting between them. CDR3 residues: CAWGRGSGNTIYF. The CDR3 DNA reads TGTGCCTGGGGACGGGGATCTGGAAACACCATATATTTT.

The chain employs TRBV11-1 and TRBJ2-2, with 10 positions matching TRBD2. Trimming took 5 bases from V and 1 from J; bases not matched to a gene: 4. From germline, CDR1 is SGHAT and CDR2 FQDESV (reference sequence). This CDR3 has 16 amino acids. The CDR3 coding sequence is TGTGCCAGCAGCCTCAGACTAGCGGGGAACACCGGGGAGCTGTTTTTT. It translates to CASSLRLAGNTGELFF.